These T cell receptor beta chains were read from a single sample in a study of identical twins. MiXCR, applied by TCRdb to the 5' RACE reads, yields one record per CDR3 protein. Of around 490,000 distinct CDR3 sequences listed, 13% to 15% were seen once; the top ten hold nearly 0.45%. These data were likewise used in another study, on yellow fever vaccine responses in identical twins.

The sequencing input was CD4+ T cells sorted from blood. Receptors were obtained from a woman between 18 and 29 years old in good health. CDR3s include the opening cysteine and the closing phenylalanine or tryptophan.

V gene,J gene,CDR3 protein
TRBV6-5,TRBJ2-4,CASSVELLNGKNIQYF
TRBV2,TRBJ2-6,CASTYYPAGTGGSGANVLTF
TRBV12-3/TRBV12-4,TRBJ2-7,CASRTKREETTYEQYF
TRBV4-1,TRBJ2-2,CASSQDSGIRGLGGGELFF
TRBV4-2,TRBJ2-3,CASSQEKGGESTDTQYF
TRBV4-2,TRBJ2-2,CASTLAGEGTGELFF
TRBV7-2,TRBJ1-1,CASRRTEAFF
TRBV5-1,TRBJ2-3,CASSLASGTRYTDTQYF
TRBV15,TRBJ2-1,CATNPLAGGDNEQFF
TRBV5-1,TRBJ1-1,CASSHLGQGAFF
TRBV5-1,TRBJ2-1,CASSLGDRDYNEQFF
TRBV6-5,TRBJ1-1,CASSYSRTSSDTEAFF
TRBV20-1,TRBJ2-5,CSARVPTQETQYF
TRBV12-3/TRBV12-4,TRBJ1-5,CASSLGTGKGYQPQHF
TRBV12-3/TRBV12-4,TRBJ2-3,CASRIGGVGTDTQYF
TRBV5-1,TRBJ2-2,CASSLSQIGSGAAPNTGELFF
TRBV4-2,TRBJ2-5,CASSQRAKEETQYF
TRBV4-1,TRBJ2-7,CASSPDSRGLTYEQYF
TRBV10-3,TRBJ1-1,CAISLQENTEAFF
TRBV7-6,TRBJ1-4,CASSLRGPQFGTNEKLFF
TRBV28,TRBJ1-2,CASSITGGSGYTF
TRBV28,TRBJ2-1,CASSPGTGIPSYNEQFF
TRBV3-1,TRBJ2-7,CASSQDVRGLGLAGASSYEQYF
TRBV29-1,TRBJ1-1,CSVAGGWTEAFF
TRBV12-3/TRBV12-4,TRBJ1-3,CASSPPPGNTIYF
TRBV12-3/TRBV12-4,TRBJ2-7,CASRRTGVRTYEQYF
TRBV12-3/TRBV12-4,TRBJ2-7,CASSQDWSYEQYF
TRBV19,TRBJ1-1,CASSIDRGSTEAFF
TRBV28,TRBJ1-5,CASNPRLGAHQPQHF
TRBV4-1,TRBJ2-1,CASSQVGGVYNEQFF
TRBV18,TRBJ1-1,CASRETGANTEAFF
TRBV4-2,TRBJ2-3,CASSQVSSGTDTQYF
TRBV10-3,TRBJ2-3,CASRASGLGDTQYF
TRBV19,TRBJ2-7,CASTPGQGDSYEQYF
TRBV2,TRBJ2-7,CATSGRREQYF
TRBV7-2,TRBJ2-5,CASSLAREVGTQYF
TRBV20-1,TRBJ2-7,CSATTGSLSYEQYF
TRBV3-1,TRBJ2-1,CASSQGQTSGQFF
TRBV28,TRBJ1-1,CASSYLRGMGEAFF
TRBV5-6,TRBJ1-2,CASSFGAGYTF
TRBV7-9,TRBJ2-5,CASSQDSQETQYF